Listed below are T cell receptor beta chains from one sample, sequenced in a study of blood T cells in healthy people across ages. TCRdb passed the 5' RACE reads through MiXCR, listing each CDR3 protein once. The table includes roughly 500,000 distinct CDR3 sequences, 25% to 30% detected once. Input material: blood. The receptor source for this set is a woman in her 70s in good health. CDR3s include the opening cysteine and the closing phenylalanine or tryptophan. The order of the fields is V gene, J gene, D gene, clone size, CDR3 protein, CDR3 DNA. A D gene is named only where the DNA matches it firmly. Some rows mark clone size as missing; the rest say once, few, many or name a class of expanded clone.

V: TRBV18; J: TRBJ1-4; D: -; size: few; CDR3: CASSPQLNNEKLFF; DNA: TGTGCCAGCTCACCTCAGCTGAATAATGAAAAACTGTTTTTT
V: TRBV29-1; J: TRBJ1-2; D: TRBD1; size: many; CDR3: CSVSRTGSQEGYTF; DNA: TGCAGCGTTAGCCGGACAGGGTCTCAGGAGGGCTACACCTTC
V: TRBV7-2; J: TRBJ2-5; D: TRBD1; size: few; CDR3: CASSLTRTGLETQYF; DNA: TGTGCCAGCAGCTTGACCCGGACAGGGCTGGAGACCCAGTACTTC
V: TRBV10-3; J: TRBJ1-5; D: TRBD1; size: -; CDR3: CAISARQGASNQPQHF; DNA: TGTGCCATCAGTGCTAGACAGGGGGCAAGCAATCAGCCCCAGCATTTT
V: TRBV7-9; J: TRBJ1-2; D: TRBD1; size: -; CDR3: CASSRLWSLQGRRWGYTF; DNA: TGTGCCAGCAGCCGGTTATGGTCCTTACAGGGGCGGCGATGGGGCTACACCTTC
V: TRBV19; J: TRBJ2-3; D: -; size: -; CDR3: CASSAGGHTDTQYF; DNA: TGTGCCAGTAGCGCAGGGGGGCACACAGATACGCAGTATTTT
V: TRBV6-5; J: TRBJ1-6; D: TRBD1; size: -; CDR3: CASSLTQGAPDGSPLHF; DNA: TGTGCCAGCAGTTTGACACAGGGGGCCCCCGATGGTTCACCCCTCCACTTT
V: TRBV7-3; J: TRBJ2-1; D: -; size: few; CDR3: CASSPRLGSDEQFF; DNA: TGTGCCAGCAGCCCCCGACTAGGTTCTGATGAGCAGTTCTTC
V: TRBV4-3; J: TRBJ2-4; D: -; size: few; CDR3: CASSRELVPKNIQYF; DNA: TGCGCCAGCAGCCGGGAACTAGTCCCCAAAAACATTCAGTACTTC
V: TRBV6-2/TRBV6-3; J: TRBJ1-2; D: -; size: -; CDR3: CASSYEIRGYTF; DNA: TGTGCCAGCAGTTACGAGATACGTGGCTACACCTTC
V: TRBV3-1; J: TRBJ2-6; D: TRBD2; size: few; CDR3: CASSLAGTSGANVLTF; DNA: TGTGCCAGCAGCCTAGCGGGGACATCTGGGGCCAACGTCCTGACTTTC
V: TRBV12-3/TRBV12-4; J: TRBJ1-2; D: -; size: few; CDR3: CASSDTGPEGYGYTF; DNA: TGTGCCAGCAGCGATACAGGGCCCGAAGGGTATGGCTACACCTTC
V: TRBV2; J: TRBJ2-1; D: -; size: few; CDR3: CASSERELAYNEQFF; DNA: TGTGCCAGCAGTGAAAGGGAATTGGCCTACAATGAGCAGTTCTTC
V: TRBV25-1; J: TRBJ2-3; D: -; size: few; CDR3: CASSARPGNTQYF; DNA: TGTGCCAGCAGTGCCCGACCCGGGAATACGCAGTATTTT
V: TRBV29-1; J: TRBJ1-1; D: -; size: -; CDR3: CSATEGYDVAFF; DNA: TGCAGCGCGACAGAAGGGTATGATGTAGCTTTCTTT
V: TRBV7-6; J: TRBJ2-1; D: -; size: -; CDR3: CASSLALAPPDNEQFF; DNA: TGTGCCAGCAGCTTAGCCCTAGCCCCTCCCGACAATGAGCAGTTCTTC
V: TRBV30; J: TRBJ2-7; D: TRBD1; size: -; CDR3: CAWSPTGVYEQYF; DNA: TGTGCCTGGAGTCCTACAGGGGTCTACGAGCAGTACTTC
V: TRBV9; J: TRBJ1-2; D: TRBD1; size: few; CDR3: CASSEMTGGFGYTF; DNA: TGTGCCAGCAGCGAGATGACAGGGGGCTTTGGCTACACCTTC
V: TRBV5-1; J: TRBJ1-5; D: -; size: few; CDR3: CASSLGPGGPQHF; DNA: TGCGCCAGCAGCTTGGGTCCCGGGGGTCCCCAGCATTTT
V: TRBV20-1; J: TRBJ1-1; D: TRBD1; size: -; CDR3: CSASPTTGAHTEAFF; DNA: TGCAGTGCTAGCCCTACGACAGGGGCCCACACTGAAGCTTTCTTT
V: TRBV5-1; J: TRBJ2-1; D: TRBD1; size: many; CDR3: CASSLGDRDSNEQFF; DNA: TGCGCCAGCAGCTTGGGGGACAGGGATAGCAATGAGCAGTTCTTC
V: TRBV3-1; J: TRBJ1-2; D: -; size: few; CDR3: CASSQAEINNYGYTF; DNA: TGTGCCAGCAGCCAAGCCGAGATAAACAACTATGGCTACACCTTC
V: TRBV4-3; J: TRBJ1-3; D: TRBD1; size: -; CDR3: CASSRVRQGSSGNTIYF; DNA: TGCGCCAGCAGCCGGGTCCGACAGGGTAGCTCTGGAAACACCATATATTTT
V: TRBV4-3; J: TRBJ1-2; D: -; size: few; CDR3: CASSQGGGCTF; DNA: TGCGCCAGCAGCCAAGGCGGGGGCTGCACCTTC
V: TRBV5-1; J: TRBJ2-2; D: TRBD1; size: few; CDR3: CASSTGENTGELFF; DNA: TGCGCCAGCAGTACAGGGGAGAACACCGGGGAGCTGTTTTTT
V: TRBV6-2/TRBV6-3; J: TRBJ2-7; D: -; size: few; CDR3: CASSYVAGPSSYEQYF; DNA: TGTGCCAGCAGTTACGTGGCAGGACCAAGCTCCTACGAGCAGTACTTC
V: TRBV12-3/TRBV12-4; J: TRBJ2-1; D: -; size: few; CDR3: CASSSGPPGGNEQFF; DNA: TGTGCCAGCAGTTCCGGACCGCCTGGGGGGAATGAGCAGTTCTTC
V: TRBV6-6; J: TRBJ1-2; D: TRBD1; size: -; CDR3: CASSYSWDSLLTF; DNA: TGTGCCAGCAGTTACTCGTGGGACAGCCTGCTCACCTTC